The TCR beta chain described here comes from a study of blood T cells in healthy people across ages. In the study overall: Every two T cells gave about one barcoded beta molecule via template switching. Findings and limits, study-wide: With age, beta diversity per million T cells declined roughly linearly, significantly by around 43.

Turning to this clonotype: Its antigen remains unknown.

V shed 6 bases and J shed 6 bases, with 12 bases lying between them. This CDR3 has 14 residues. A J-beta primer mix and a sample-barcoded 5' primer were used in a second PCR of roughly 6 to 11 cycles. TCRdb re-analysed the 5' RACE reads in MiXCR, keeping a single row per CDR3 protein. This table holds over 700,000 distinct CDR3 sequences, around half found once. The genes are TRBV12-3 or TRBV12-4 and TRBJ2-6; maybe TRBD1 (6 bases). Sample: blood. This clonotype was sampled from a man older than 75 in good health. Here the CDR3 reads CASSNRVEANVLTF. The CDR3 nucleotides are TGTGCCAGCAGCAACAGGGTCGAGGCCAACGTCCTGACTTTC.